Listed here is a single T cell receptor beta chain. The protocol was immunoSEQ multiplex PCR, while the TCRdb copy is restricted to in-frame clones and leaves out a portion. The profile covers 13,000 or so clones, with 74% appearing a single time and roughly 7% taken by the ten largest. The starting material, graft tissue, was processed to release intraepithelial and lamina propria lymphocytes. The data were taken from a study of graft-versus-host responses after intestinal transplantation. The TCR originated in a human patient who received an intestinal transplant, so some T cells may come from the graft donor. The input for sequencing was ileum tissue, taken 16 days after intestinal transplant.

Here the CDR3 reads CASSRWTGETQYF. Here the CDR3 DNA reads TGCGCCAGCAGCAGATGGACAGGCGAGACCCAGTACTTC. The rearrangement joins TRBV5-1 to TRBJ2-5; TRBD1 agrees at 7 bases. With V trimmed by 4 bases and J by 5 bases, 5 bases remained unmatched. There are 13 residues in the CDR3. Per germline, CDR1 SGHRS and CDR2 YFSETQ.